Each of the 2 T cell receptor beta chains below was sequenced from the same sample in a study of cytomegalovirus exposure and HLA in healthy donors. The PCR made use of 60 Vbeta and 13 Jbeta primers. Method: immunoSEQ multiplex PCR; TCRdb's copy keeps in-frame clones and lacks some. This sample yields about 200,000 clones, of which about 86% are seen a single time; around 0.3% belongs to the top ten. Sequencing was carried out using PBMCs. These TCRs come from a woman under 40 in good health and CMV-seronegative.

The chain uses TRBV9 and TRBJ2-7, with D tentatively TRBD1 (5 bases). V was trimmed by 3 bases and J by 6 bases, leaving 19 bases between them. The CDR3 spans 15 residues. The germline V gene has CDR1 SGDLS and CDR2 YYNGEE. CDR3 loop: CASSAMDTRVSEQYF. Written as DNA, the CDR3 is TGTGCCAGCAGCGCAATGGACACACGGGTTAGCGAGCAGTACTTC.

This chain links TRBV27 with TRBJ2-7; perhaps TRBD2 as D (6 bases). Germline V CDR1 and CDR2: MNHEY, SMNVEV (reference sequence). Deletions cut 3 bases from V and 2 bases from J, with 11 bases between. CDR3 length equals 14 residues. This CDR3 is CASSFGGGTYEQYF. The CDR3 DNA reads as TGTGCCAGCAGTTTCGGGGGTGGGACCTACGAGCAGTACTTC.